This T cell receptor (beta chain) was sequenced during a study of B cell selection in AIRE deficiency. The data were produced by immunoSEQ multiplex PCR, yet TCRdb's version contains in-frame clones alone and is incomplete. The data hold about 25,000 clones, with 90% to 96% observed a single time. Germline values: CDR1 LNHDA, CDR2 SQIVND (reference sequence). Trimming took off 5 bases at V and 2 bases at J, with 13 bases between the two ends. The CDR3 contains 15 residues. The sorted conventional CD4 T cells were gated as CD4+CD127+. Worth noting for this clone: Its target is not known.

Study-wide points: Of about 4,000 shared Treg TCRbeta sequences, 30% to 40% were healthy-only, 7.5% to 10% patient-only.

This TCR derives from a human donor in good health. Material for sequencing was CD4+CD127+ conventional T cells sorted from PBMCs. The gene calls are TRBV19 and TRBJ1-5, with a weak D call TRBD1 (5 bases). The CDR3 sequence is CASSDQGPGNQPQHF. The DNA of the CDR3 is TGTGCCAGTAGTGACCAGGGCCCGGGCAATCAGCCCCAGCATTTT.